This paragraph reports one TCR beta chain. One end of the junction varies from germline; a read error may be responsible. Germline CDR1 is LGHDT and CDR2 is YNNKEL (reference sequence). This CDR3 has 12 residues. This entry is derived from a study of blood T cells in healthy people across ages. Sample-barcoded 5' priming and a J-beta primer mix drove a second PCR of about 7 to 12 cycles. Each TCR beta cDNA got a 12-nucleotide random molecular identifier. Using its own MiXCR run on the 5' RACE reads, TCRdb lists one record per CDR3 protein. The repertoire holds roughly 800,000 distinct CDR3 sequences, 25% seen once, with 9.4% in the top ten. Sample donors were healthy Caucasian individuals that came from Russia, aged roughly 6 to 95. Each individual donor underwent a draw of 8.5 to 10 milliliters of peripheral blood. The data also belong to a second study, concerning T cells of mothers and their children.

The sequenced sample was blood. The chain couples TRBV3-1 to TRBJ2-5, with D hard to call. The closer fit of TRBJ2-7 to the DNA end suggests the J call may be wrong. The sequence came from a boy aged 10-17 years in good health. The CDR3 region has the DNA TGCGCCAGCAGTCTCTGGGAATCCGAGCAGTACTTC. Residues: CASSLWESEQYF.